A single sample gave rise to the 2 T cell receptor beta chains below, sequenced in a study of CD8 T cells in ankylosing spondylitis. A single record per CDR3 protein comes from TCRdb applying MiXCR to the 5' RACE reads. The sample holds approximately 150,000 distinct CDR3 sequences; 30% to 40% are singletons and the top ten take around 6%. Sequenced input: synovial fluid, either unsorted or a sorted T cell fraction (not recorded which). Receptor source: a male donor with ankylosing spondylitis.

CDR3 sequence (DNA): TGTGCCAGCAGCCGGGAAAGCTCTGGAAACACCATATATTTT. Translation: CASSRESSGNTIYF. This chain links TRBV7-9 with TRBJ1-3; D gene uncertain. Germline V gene lookup returns CDR1 SEHNR and CDR2 FQNEAQ (reference sequence). The V end was cut by 5 bases, the J end by 0 bases, with 8 bases between. The CDR3 is made up of 14 amino acids.

This rearrangement joins TRBV20-1 to TRBJ2-3, with D hard to call. CDR1 and CDR2 (germline): DFQATT, SNEGSKA (reference sequence). Trimming shortened V by 4 bases and J by 3 bases, and 2 bases separated the two germline ends. This CDR3 contains 10 residues. The CDR3 region has the DNA TGCAGTGCTAAAACAGATACGCAGTATTTT. This encodes CSAKTDTQYF.